This T cell receptor (beta chain) was obtained from a study of T cells in Graves' hyperthyroidism and ophthalmopathy. Using RNA transcripts as the source, TCR beta CDR3 regions were amplified. HTBI primers were used for first-round RT-PCR of the TCR CDR3. Each CDR3 protein gets one entry after TCRdb re-called the multiplex PCR reads with MiXCR. This table has approximately 370,000 distinct CDR3 sequences, 17% appearing once. Of note for this clonotype: Its antigen is still unknown. The junction differs from germline at one of its ends, possibly a read error.

CDR3 size: 18 residues. The germline V gene encodes CDR1 MGHRA and CDR2 YSYEKL. Patients aged 18 to 65 had newly diagnosed hyperthyroidism of under 2 months' duration. An approximately 10 ml volume of fresh peripheral blood provided the PBMCs. Study-wide points: With a median lead of around 6.7 months before onset, the model predicted ophthalmopathy. From stable hyperthyroidism, ophthalmopathy was separated by a 13 V-J model.

This chain links TRBV4-1 with TRBJ2-3; 12 bases agree with TRBD1. This TCR derives from a woman aged 25 to 39 with Graves' hyperthyroidism that later progressed to Graves' ophthalmopathy. The sample comprised blood. This CDR3 is CASRQEEGQGAVTDTQYF. CDR3 DNA sequence: TGCGCCAGCAGACAAGAAGAGGGACAGGGGGCAGTGACAGATACGCAGTATTTT.